The 30 T cell receptor beta chains listed next were all sequenced from one sample in a study of Ad26.COV2.S vaccination and SARS-CoV-2 variants (dated by TCRdb to the early 2020s). The library was generated by the immunoSEQ multiplex PCR assay. TCRdb stores this immuneACCESS table with in-frame sequences only. Part of the clones is absent; in the studies checked, under half of the shortfall reflects unresolved V genes, and no reason is known for the rest. The sample has more than 400,000 clones on record, about 90% of them singletons. The ten largest make up about 4.4% of the sample. What the treatment or condition label conveys for this sample: roughly 20 received Ad26.COV2.S at low or high dose, single or two shots; roughly five received placebo; per-sample allocation not given. Repertoires of vaccine and placebo recipients were sequenced from samples collected on day 63 after the first injection.

Sample: peripheral blood, taken in a trial of Ad26.COV2.S vaccine versus placebo. The receptors derive from a person between 18 and 60 years old who received the Ad26.COV2.S COVID-19 vaccine or a placebo.

V is TRBV5-5 and J is TRBJ1-2; possible D gene TRBD1, 5 bases. This CDR3 has 15 amino acids. The V and J ends lost 5 bases and 5 bases respectively, with 19 bases between them. CDR1 is SGHKS and CDR2 is YYEKEE in the germline V gene (reference sequence). For the CDR3, the DNA is TGTGCCAGCAGACAAAAAACAGGTAGGCCTTATGGCTACACCTTC. Protein: CASRQKTGRPYGYTF.

This clone was found a few times. This chain's CDR3 is CASSLALASTGELFF. The DNA of the CDR3 is TGTGCCAGCAGCTTAGCACTAGCGTCCACCGGGGAGCTGTTTTTT. The rearrangement uses TRBV7-2 and TRBJ2-2, with 7 bases matching TRBD2. In germline, CDR1 is SGHTA, CDR2 FQGNSA. CDR3 length: 15 residues. The J segment lost 4 bases and the V segment lost 0 bases, leaving 2 bases of the junction unmatched. The whole variable domain, remainder taken from reference TRBV7-2 and TRBJ2-2, is GAGVSQSPSNKVTEKGKDVELRCDPISGHTALYWYRQSLGQGLEFLIYFQGNSAPDKSGLPSDRFSAERTGGSVSTLTIQRTQQEDSAVYLCASSLALASTGELFFGEGSRLTVL.

The chain links TRBV7-9 to TRBJ2-7; TRBD2 matches at 10 bases. Germline V gene lookup returns CDR1 SEHNR and CDR2 FQNEAQ (reference sequence). The CDR3 sequence is 16 residues long. J gave up 5 bases and V 2 bases, and 9 bases lay outside the gene matches. Here the CDR3 DNA reads TGTGCCAGCAGCTTATCAATCGGACTAGCGGTCCACGAGCAGTACTTC. This gives the protein CASSLSIGLAVHEQYF.

The V call is TRBV28, the J call TRBJ2-7; either TRBD1 or TRBD2 may fit D (5 bases each). V was clipped by 4 bases and J by 3 bases, with 16 bases between them. CDR3 size: 15 residues. In germline, CDR1 is MDHEN, CDR2 SYDVKM. The CDR3 reads CASSSPGPIFYEQYF. The CDR3 coding sequence is TGTGCCAGCAGTTCTCCGGGACCGATTTTCTACGAGCAGTACTTC.

The V call is TRBV28, the J call TRBJ2-7, with 7 bases lining up with TRBD1. Germline V gives CDR1 MDHEN, CDR2 SYDVKM. V lost 10 bases and J lost 3; bases outside the gene matches: 3. The CDR3 is 11 amino acids. This CDR3 is CATYRGYEQYF. As DNA, the CDR3 is TGTGCCACATACAGGGGCTACGAGCAGTACTTC.

The V call is TRBV14, the J call TRBJ2-5; D not resolved. This CDR3 spans 16 amino acids. Germline V gives CDR1 SGHDN, CDR2 FVKESK. Trimming took off 3 bases at V and 4 bases at J, with 18 bases between the two ends. CDR3 nucleotide sequence: TGTGCCAGCAGCCAGATTGTCCAGGTGGGCGCAGAGACCCAGTACTTC. Translated, it gives CASSQIVQVGAETQYF.

J is TRBJ2-2 and V is TRBV5-8; weak D call: TRBD2 (5 bases). Deletions cut 1 base from V and 5 bases from J, with 12 bases between. Germline values: CDR1 SGHTS, CDR2 YDEGEE. CDR3 length: 15 residues. DNA for the CDR3: TGTGCCAGCAGCTTGTTAACCGGCGGGACCGGGGAGCTGTTTTTT. Translating it yields CASSLLTGGTGELFF.

The sample holds one count of this clone. This chain joins TRBV28 and TRBJ1-6; 8 bases are a match to TRBD1. This CDR3 region has 16 residues. V lost 5 bases, J lost 7 bases, and 10 bases stayed unmatched. CDR1 and CDR2 (germline): MDHEN, SYDVKM. The CDR3 DNA reads as TGTGCCAGCAGTGGTCTCGGACAGGGCGGAAATTCACCCCTCCACTTT. This encodes CASSGLGQGGNSPLHF.

This sequence joins TRBV11-3 and TRBJ2-3, with D unresolved. The CDR3 spans 13 residues. Germline values: CDR1 SGHNT, CDR2 YENEEA. Trimming left V 5 bases short and J 4 bases short, with 10 bases between. CDR3 bases: TGTGCCAGCAGCCCGCGTTCCTCAGATACGCAGTATTTT. Translation: CASSPRSSDTQYF.

This sequence joins TRBV14 and TRBJ2-1; TRBD1 agrees at 9 bases. With 5 bases clipped from V and 0 bases from J, the junction kept 5 bases outside the gene matches. CDR3 length equals 16 residues. In germline, CDR1 is SGHDN, CDR2 FVKESK. In nucleotides, the CDR3 is TGTGCCAGCAGCAAAGGACAGGGGAGCTCCTACAATGAGCAGTTCTTC. Its translation: CASSKGQGSSYNEQFF.

This chain links TRBV14 with TRBJ1-1; 9 bases match TRBD1. The CDR3 contains 14 residues. V was clipped by 0 bases and J by 11 bases; unmatched bases: 7. The germline gives CDR1 SGHDN, CDR2 FVKESK. The CDR3 nucleotides read TGTGCCAGCAGCCAAGATCGGGGGACAGGGTTGGCTTTCTTT. Amino acid sequence: CASSQDRGTGLAFF.

This sequence joins TRBV6-1 and TRBJ2-1; maybe TRBD2 (5 bases). The CDR3 is 15 amino acids. Germline CDR1 is MNHNS and CDR2 is SASEGT. With 1 base removed from V and 0 bases from J, the gap between germline ends came to 7 bases. The CDR3 loop is CASSEDEGSYNEQFF. The CDR3 DNA reads TGTGCCAGCAGTGAAGACGAGGGCTCCTACAATGAGCAGTTCTTC.

The chain is built from TRBV5-1 and TRBJ2-1; 10 bases match TRBD1. Germline loops: CDR1 SGHRS, CDR2 YFSETQ. Unmatched junction bases numbered 10, after V lost 6 bases and J lost 10 bases. The CDR3 totals 14 residues. CDR3: CASTPGQGSREQFF. In DNA form, the CDR3 reads TGCGCCAGCACGCCGGGACAGGGGAGTCGGGAGCAGTTCTTC.

V gene TRBV29-1 combines with J gene TRBJ2-1; 10 nucleotides match TRBD2. In germline, CDR1 is SQVTM, CDR2 ANQGSEA. Trimming at V came to 3 bases and at J to 9 bases, leaving 8 bases not matched to a gene. This CDR3 contains 14 residues. CDR3 DNA sequence: TGCAGCGTTGAGTCTAGCGGGAGCACATTTGAGCAGTTCTTC. It translates to CSVESSGSTFEQFF.

The chain has TRBV28 and TRBJ2-5; no reliable D call. In germline, CDR1 is MDHEN, CDR2 SYDVKM. There are 15 residues in the CDR3. Trimming took 2 bases from V and 5 from J, leaving 15 bases between them. Written as DNA, the CDR3 is TGTGCCAGCAGTTTAGCAGGTGCCAATCAGGAGACCCAGTACTTC. Translated, it gives CASSLAGANQETQYF.

The CDR3 coding sequence is TGTGCCAGCAGCTTAGCGCGGTTAGCGGGGCATACGGCCCCCGAGCAGTACTTC. Translating gives CASSLARLAGHTAPEQYF. The chain uses TRBV7-8 and TRBJ2-7; 8 bases match TRBD2. The germline CDR1 and CDR2 sequences are SGHVS and FQNEAQ. This CDR3 spans 18 amino acids. The V gene end was trimmed by 0 bases and the J gene end by 6 bases; junction bases not matched to a gene: 16.

The chain is built from TRBV4-3 and TRBJ1-2; 8 nucleotides line up with TRBD1. From germline, CDR1 is LGHNA and CDR2 YSLEER. With 0 bases clipped from V and 6 bases from J, the junction kept 9 bases outside the gene matches. This CDR3 is 16 amino acids long. The CDR3 sequence: CASSQETGDQFDGYTF. DNA of the CDR3: TGCGCCAGCAGCCAAGAGACAGGGGACCAGTTTGATGGCTACACCTTC.

The chain is built from TRBV4-1 and TRBJ2-1; D uncertain. Trimming took off 1 base at V and 5 bases at J, with 9 bases between the two ends. Germline lookup yields CDR1 MGHRA and CDR2 YSYEKL. The CDR3 loop spans 14 amino acids. The CDR3 coding sequence is TGCGCCAGCAGCCAAGTGGGCAGCCACAATGAGCAGTTCTTC. This translates into CASSQVGSHNEQFF.

The V gene is TRBV28, the J gene TRBJ2-7; 8 bases fit TRBD1. This CDR3 region has 15 residues. Germline V gives CDR1 MDHEN, CDR2 SYDVKM. J lost 2 bases, V lost 3 bases, and 6 bases had no gene match. Here the CDR3 DNA reads TGTGCCAGCAGTTTTACTCAGGGGGCGGCCTACGAGCAGTACTTC. This translates into CASSFTQGAAYEQYF.

This clone was counted once. The chain uses TRBV11-2 and TRBJ2-3; 9 bases map to TRBD2. J gave up 1 base and V 2 bases, and 4 bases lay outside the gene matches. Per germline, CDR1 SGHAT and CDR2 FQNNGV. The CDR3 length is 16 residues. The CDR3 nucleotides are TGTGCCAGCAGCTTATGGACTAGCGTGGGCACAGATACGCAGTATTTT. Residues: CASSLWTSVGTDTQYF.

This clone was observed a few times. V is TRBV7-9 and J is TRBJ1-5; tentative D call: TRBD1 (5 bases). V lost 0 bases and J lost 6, with 18 bases in between. Looked up from germline, CDR1 is SEHNR and CDR2 is FQNEAQ (reference sequence). The CDR3 consists of 17 residues. CDR3 bases: TGTGCCAGCAGCTTAGCAGGCCTCGGAGAGGGGCCTCAGCCCCAGCATTTT. It translates to CASSLAGLGEGPQPQHF.

The genes are TRBV13 and TRBJ2-1; 10 positions match TRBD1. With V trimmed by 5 bases and J by 7 bases, 2 bases remained unmatched. Germline CDR1 is PRHDT and CDR2 is FYEKMQ (reference sequence). The CDR3 has 13 residues. As DNA, the CDR3 is TGTGCCAGCAGCCGACAGGGGGCGAATGAGCAGTTCTTC. Encoded protein: CASSRQGANEQFF.

The rearrangement uses TRBV3-1 (or the pseudogene TRBV3-2) and TRBJ2-5, with D possibly called TRBD1 or TRBD2 (5 bases each). V lost 5 bases and J lost 0, with 10 bases in between. The CDR3 covers 14 residues. Germline V gene sequence: CDR1 LGHDT, CDR2 YNNKEL (reference sequence). CDR3 sequence (DNA): TGTGCCAGCAGCGCCCGGGGACACCAAGAGACCCAGTACTTC. Translated: CASSARGHQETQYF.

The chain is built from TRBV30 and TRBJ2-1; D gene unclear. The CDR3 length is 8 residues. Germline V CDR1 and CDR2: GTSNPN, SVGIG (reference sequence). The V gene lost 8 bases and the J gene lost 12 bases, with 8 bases spanning the gap. CDR3 residues: CALGRQFF. The CDR3 coding sequence is TGTGCCCTCGGACGGCAGTTCTTC.

The chain joins TRBV3-1 (or the pseudogene TRBV3-2) to TRBJ2-7; no definite D call. Trimming took off 0 bases at V and 7 bases at J, with 4 bases between the two ends. The CDR3 is 11 amino acids. Germline-derived CDR1 and CDR2 are LGHDT and YNNKEL (reference sequence). CDR3 in amino acids: CASSQDREQYF. The CDR3 bases are TGTGCCAGCAGCCAAGACCGGGAGCAGTACTTC.

V and J are TRBV6-2 or TRBV6-3 and TRBJ1-5; 7 bases agree with TRBD1. The length of the CDR3 is 15 residues. With 1 base clipped from V and 3 bases from J, the junction kept 3 bases outside the gene matches. Germline V gene sequence: CDR1 MNHEY, CDR2 SVGEGT. The CDR3 here is CASSYLGGINQPQHF. The CDR3 DNA reads TGTGCCAGCAGTTACTTAGGGGGCATCAATCAGCCCCAGCATTTT.

J is TRBJ2-5 and V is TRBV15; TRBD1 matches 8 bases. CDR3 length: 15 amino acids. V was pared by 0 bases and J by 2 bases, with 2 bases of the junction left unmatched. Germline V gives CDR1 LNHNV, CDR2 YYDKDF (reference sequence). The CDR3 is CATSRDRGLQETQYF. CDR3 nucleotide sequence: TGTGCCACCAGCAGAGACAGGGGGCTACAAGAGACCCAGTACTTC.

The V and J genes are TRBV2 and TRBJ2-7; no definite D call. The CDR3 has 12 amino acids. The ends were cut back, 7 bases at V and 3 bases at J, with 10 bases in the middle. Germline V gene lookup returns CDR1 SNHLY and CDR2 FYNNEI. Written as DNA, the CDR3 is TGTGCCAGCAACCTTTTCGGCTACGAGCAGTACTTC. Translated, it gives CASNLFGYEQYF. The full variable domain, rest sourced from reference TRBV2 and TRBJ2-7, is EPEVTQTPSHQVTQMGQEVILRCVPISNHLYFYWYRQILGQKVEFLVSFYNNEISEKSEIFDDQFSVERPDGSNFTLKIRSTKLEDSAMYFCASNLFGYEQYFGPGTRLTVT.

J is TRBJ1-5 and V is TRBV12-3 or TRBV12-4; D gene uncertain. Trimming removed 3 bases at V and 4 bases at J, with 7 bases between. CDR3 length: 13 residues. For the CDR3, the DNA is TGTGCCAGCAGTTTGACGCCTAATCAGCCCCAGCATTTT. Translation gives CASSLTPNQPQHF.

This chain connects TRBV5-4 to TRBJ2-3; 16 bases are shared with TRBD2. J was trimmed by 6 bases and V by 5 bases; bases with no gene match: 9. The CDR3 totals 17 residues. Germline V CDR1 and CDR2: SGHNT, YYREEE (reference sequence). The CDR3 DNA reads TGTGCCAGCAGTCTAGGGACTAGCGGGAGGGCCGGTGATACGCAGTATTTT. It is translated as CASSLGTSGRAGDTQYF.